These T cell receptor beta chains were read from a single sample in a study of T-cell memory formation after mild COVID-19. TCRdb ran MiXCR on the 5' RACE reads and lists one entry per CDR3 protein. The sample lists 550,000 to 600,000 distinct CDR3 sequences; approximately 21% were seen once. Source material: PBMCs or a T cell subset sorted from them (not recorded which). All receptors come from an adult woman who had mild COVID-19 (a few samples of this study predate the infection). Cell type and time point are not known. Each CDR3 is given with its conserved first and last residue.

TRBJ1-2 TRBV12-3/TRBV12-4 CASSLKVGVGYTF
TRBJ2-7 TRBV6-5 CASSYSTGRYVHEQYF
TRBJ2-3 TRBV20-1 CSASRGPDTQYF
TRBJ2-5 TRBV7-7 CASSSRGVGETQYF
TRBJ2-6 TRBV6-6 CATRTGKSSGANVLTF
TRBJ1-1 TRBV5-1 CASSPGTGSKAFF
TRBJ2-5 TRBV6-1 CASTWETQYF
TRBJ1-2 TRBV29-1 CSGRGSSGYTF
TRBJ2-7 TRBV6-5 CASNPRQGTYEQYF
TRBJ1-1 TRBV20-1 CSAAGTGVLGNTEAFF
TRBJ2-1 TRBV5-1 CASSSIPWVAGGNEQFF
TRBJ2-7 TRBV6-2/TRBV6-3 CASSFGGTGSEQYF
TRBJ2-2 TRBV7-2 CASSSSGLLKTGELFF
TRBJ1-4 TRBV11-2 CASSSNRVVREKLFF
TRBJ2-5 TRBV4-2 CASSQPGWGETQYF
TRBJ2-3 TRBV20-1 CRASSGGYTDTQYF
TRBJ2-2 TRBV30 CAWSDGGGELFF
TRBJ2-2 TRBV6-6 CASSITTQGPGELFF
TRBJ2-1 TRBV12-3/TRBV12-4 CASNTGTSGSSYNEQFF
TRBJ2-5 TRBV6-5 CASSYSLGRQETQYF
TRBJ2-1 TRBV20-1 CSARDPSGGDEQFF
TRBJ2-5 TRBV5-1 CASSRLGGPQETQYF
TRBJ2-5 TRBV11-2 CASSLYGADQETQYF
TRBJ2-2 TRBV7-9 CASRDNANTGELFF
TRBJ2-3 TRBV5-1 CASSLTGGGSTDTQYF
TRBJ2-1 TRBV7-3 CASSSGLDSYNEQFF
TRBJ2-7 TRBV3-1 CASSQSRNYEQYF
TRBJ1-2 TRBV7-2 CASSLGRTDLYGYTF
TRBJ2-3 TRBV4-1 CASSQSLGPTDTQYF
TRBJ2-1 TRBV20-1 CRAGTAYNEQFF
TRBJ2-3 TRBV9 CASGEGGPQHTQYF
TRBJ2-3 TRBV12-3/TRBV12-4 CASSGQGTSSTDTQYF
TRBJ1-2 TRBV29-1 CSARWGHGYTF
TRBJ1-1 TRBV7-3 CASSTDRPNTEAFF
TRBJ1-2 TRBV6-1 CASSERGDYGYTF
TRBJ2-5 TRBV5-1 CASSLGPSGELETQYF
TRBJ1-1 TRBV4-1 CASSPPGKRTEAFF
TRBJ2-1 TRBV20-1 CSARDVGAGANNEQFF
TRBJ2-5 TRBV7-2 CASSLELQETQYF
TRBJ1-1 TRBV20-1 CSARFMGTEAFF
TRBJ2-5 TRBV7-9 CASSSKGLGETQYF
TRBJ2-1 TRBV3-1 CASSHPRYNEQFF
TRBJ2-5 TRBV11-1 CASSNQKETQYF
TRBJ2-7 TRBV4-1 CASSQGTPGDYEQYF
TRBJ2-1 TRBV3-1 CASSQGAGQGRGGSEQFF
TRBJ1-5 TRBV20-1 CSARKPGTGSIIQPQHF
TRBJ2-7 TRBV2 CASSEGPQGWQYF
TRBJ1-1 TRBV7-9 CASRGYMNTEAFF
TRBJ2-2 TRBV5-1 CAGRRALNTGELFF
TRBJ2-2 TRBV5-5 CASSIRDSLTGELFF
TRBJ2-1 TRBV12-3/TRBV12-4 CASSSFSNEQFF
TRBJ2-6 TRBV20-1 CSASPDGAGANVLTF
TRBJ2-2 TRBV20-1 CSAGQGFSNTGELFF
TRBJ2-5 TRBV5-1 CASSLDVGQETQYF
TRBJ2-7 TRBV7-9 CASSPMEGVYEQYF